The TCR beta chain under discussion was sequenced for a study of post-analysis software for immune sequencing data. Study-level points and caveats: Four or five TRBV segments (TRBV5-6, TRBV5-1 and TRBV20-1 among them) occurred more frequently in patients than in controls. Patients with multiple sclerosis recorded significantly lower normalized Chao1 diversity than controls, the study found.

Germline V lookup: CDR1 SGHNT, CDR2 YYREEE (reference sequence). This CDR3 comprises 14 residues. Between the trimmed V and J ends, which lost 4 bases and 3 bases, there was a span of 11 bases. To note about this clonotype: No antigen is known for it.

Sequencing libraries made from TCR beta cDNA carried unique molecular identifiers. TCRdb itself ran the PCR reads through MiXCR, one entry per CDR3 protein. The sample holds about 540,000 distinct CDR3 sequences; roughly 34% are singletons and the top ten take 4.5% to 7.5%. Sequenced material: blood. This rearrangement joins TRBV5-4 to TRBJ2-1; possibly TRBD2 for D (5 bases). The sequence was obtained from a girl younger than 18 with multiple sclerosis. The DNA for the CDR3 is TGTGCCAGCAGCCCTCGGGAAGTCTACAATGAGCAGTTCTTC. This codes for CASSPREVYNEQFF. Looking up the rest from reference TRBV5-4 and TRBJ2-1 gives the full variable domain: ETGVTQSPTHLIKTRGQQVTLRCSSQSGHNTVSWYQQALGQGPQFIFQYYREEENGRGNFPPRFSGLQFPNYSSELNVNALELDDSALYLCASSPREVYNEQFFGPGTRLTVL.